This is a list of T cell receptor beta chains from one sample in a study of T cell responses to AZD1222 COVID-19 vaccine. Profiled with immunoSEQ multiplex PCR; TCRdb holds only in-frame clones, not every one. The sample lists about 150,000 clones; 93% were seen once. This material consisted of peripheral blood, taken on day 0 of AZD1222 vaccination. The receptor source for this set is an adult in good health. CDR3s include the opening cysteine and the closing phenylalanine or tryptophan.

CASSQDPGGLDTGELFF | TRBV3-1/TRBV3-2
CASSKQGVTEAFF | TRBV6-5
CASSLMAETNVETQYF | TRBV7-9
CASKLTFASYEQYF | TRBV2
CSVWTGINQPQHF | TRBV29-1
CASSLEGSLSYNEQFF | TRBV5-4
CASSIDPFSPNYGYTF | TRBV19
CASSLGWTAYEQYF | TRBV7-2
CASSVGTSGFGYEQYF | TRBV19
CASSLAGGVGTDTQYF | TRBV7-6
CASSHLSGENTEAFF | TRBV14
CASSYEAPLPYQPQHF | TRBV6-2/TRBV6-3
CASSLDSLVDEQFF | TRBV5-1
CASSYGLRGENIQYF | TRBV6-5
CAWWDQANYGYTF | TRBV30
CASRTDAGELFF | TRBV11-2
CAISPRTGNTEAFF | TRBV10-3
CASAGSITGELFF | TRBV9
CASSQDPRDLSYEQYF | TRBV4-1
CASSEYGEGRYTF | TRBV25-1
CSVEGPNYGYTF | TRBV29-1
CASSEAVREGNTEAFF | TRBV6-1
CASSLQPRNTEAFF | TRBV5-1
CASSLAGYGQPQHF | TRBV27
CASSRQGTGANVLTF | TRBV27
CASSIARASNEKLFF | TRBV19
CASSTGVSYEQYF | TRBV19
CASSIKDVVAGVGYEQYF | TRBV19
CASSLEGENSPLHF | TRBV5-4
CASSPTGGGGYTF | TRBV12-3/TRBV12-4
CASSQRGADSTDTQYF | TRBV4-1
CASSLVRGAGRQPQHF | TRBV7-8
CAIRGTGNTIYF | TRBV10-3
CSVEHSQSSYNEQFF | TRBV29-1
CASRLAKRLAGVVEQFF | TRBV12-2
CASSLTSGRWEQFF | TRBV6-6
CASSQDAGSEKLFF | TRBV3-1/TRBV3-2
CASSRDRENTGELFF | TRBV7-3
CASRTLFAGTGPSNQPQHF | TRBV23-1
CASSQDRTLGNTIYF | TRBV14
CASRDGFNSPLHF | TRBV6-5
CASSDNPGVGTEAFF | TRBV2
CASGDRISGANVLTF | TRBV27
CASSIGAGGGYEQYF | TRBV19
CASSIEDTQYF | TRBV5-1
CASSPTGDQPQHF | TRBV18
CASSLEARTYGYTF | TRBV5-6
CASSPGQGHSPLHF | TRBV27
CASSQGDRGGSGNTIYF | TRBV3-1/TRBV3-2
CAWTLRSSSYNEQFF | TRBV30
CASSPGTGTGNTIYF | TRBV5-4
CASSQEDEQYF | TRBV4-2